This TCR beta chain appears in the sequencing data of a study of T cell changes during pregnancy in multiple sclerosis (dated by TCRdb to between 2018 and 2021). About the study as a whole: In women with multiple sclerosis, the researchers looked at how the T cell repertoire shifted as pregnancy progressed.

This clone was counted only a few times. Its antigen has not been determined. Base qualities are not at hand, and no much larger clone is one base apart. The protocol used for the library was the immunoSEQ multiplex PCR assay. Here the immuneACCESS table is served through TCRdb, limited to in-frame sequences with V and J called. Missing clones are a known gap in these copies; in checked studies unresolved V genes cover under half, and the rest lacks a known reason. Across this sample there are over 90,000 clones, with more than 85% seen only once. Jointly, the top ten make up approximately 0.97% of the sample. The specimen was peripheral blood, collected before pregnancy. The receptor was isolated from a female donor with multiple sclerosis, enrolled in a pregnancy study.

The CDR3: CASSPRDRATEAFF. The base sequence is TGTGCCAGCAGCCCACGAGACAGGGCGACTGAAGCTTTCTTT. Recombination joined TRBV7-3 with TRBJ1-1; 7 bases in the middle match TRBD1. The germline V end is reduced by 5 bases and the J end by 5 bases; junction bases left unmatched: 8. The germline V gene yields SGHTA for CDR1 and FQGTGA for CDR2. The CDR3 contains 14 residues, cysteine and phenylalanine counted. Only CDR3 DNA remains: 42 bases, in frame from the first base. Extended through the reference TRBV7-3 and TRBJ1-1 proteins, this CDR3 yields the full variable domain: GAGVSQTPSNKVTEKGKYVELRCDPISGHTALYWYRQSLGQGPEFLIYFQGTGAADDSGLPNDRFFAVRPEGSVSTLKIQRTERGDSAVYLCASSPRDRATEAFFGQGTRLTVV.